This T cell receptor beta chain was captured in a study of T cell clonality in common variable immunodeficiency. Findings of the study overall: Compared with controls, CVID subjects had fewer shared TCRbeta clones. CVID subjects showed higher TCRbeta clonality than healthy controls.

Blood samples were heparinized, about 5 to 9 ml per donor. The CDR3 consists of 15 residues. Trimming left V 2 bases short and J 5 bases short, with 10 bases between. Germline-derived CDR1 and CDR2 are SEHNR and FQNEAQ (reference sequence). The repertoire was sequenced with immunoSEQ multiplex PCR; TCRdb's copy has only in-frame clones and lacks some. The sample shows 35,000 or so clones, none of them appearing just once. This clone has only a few counts. Antigen specificity is unknown. Read data end 3 residues before the CDR3 end; the end is taken from the germline J gene. The gene calls are TRBV7-9 and TRBJ1-6, with D unclear. The sequence was obtained from a person aged 18 to 75 in good health. The specimen was peripheral blood mononuclear cells. The CDR3 DNA, read in part, is TGTGCCAGCAGCTTACGGAGCGGCAATAATTCACCC. Residues: CASSLRSGNNSP. The entire CDR3 protein reads CASSLRSGNNSPLHF.